The TCR beta chain under discussion was sequenced for a study of T cell responses to AZD1222 COVID-19 vaccine. Study at large: Second-dose groups at about 4 or about 12 weeks were pooled. Whole-study findings and limits: Spike-specific TCR breadth rose after two AZD1222 doses, and depth rose as well. Donors, mostly white British, included more females; clonal diversity was possibly underestimated. Of the AZD1222 recipients, only 5 or 6 were seropositive at baseline.

Worth noting for this clone: Its antigen is currently unknown.

Germline V CDR1 and CDR2: SNHLY, FYNNEI. The CDR3 loop spans 15 amino acids. V lost 1 base and J lost 8, with 14 bases in between. Clones were read by immunoSEQ multiplex PCR, and TCRdb kept only the in-frame ones, dropping some. The sample includes more than 100,000 clones, roughly 88% of them seen just once. The clonotype originates from an adult in good health. This chain uses TRBV2 with TRBJ1-4, with D possibly matching TRBD1 (6 bases). This specimen was peripheral blood, taken on day 0 of AZD1222 vaccination. CDR3 residues: CASSEDRGAGEKLFF. The DNA of the CDR3 is TGTGCCAGCAGTGAAGATCGGGGGGCAGGGGAAAAACTGTTTTTT.